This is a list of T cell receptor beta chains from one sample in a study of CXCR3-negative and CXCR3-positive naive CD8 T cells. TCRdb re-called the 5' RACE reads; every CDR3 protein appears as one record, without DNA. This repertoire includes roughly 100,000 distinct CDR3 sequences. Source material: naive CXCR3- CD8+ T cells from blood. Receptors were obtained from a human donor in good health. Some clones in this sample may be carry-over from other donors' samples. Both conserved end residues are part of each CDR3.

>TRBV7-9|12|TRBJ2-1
CASSLQAYEQFF
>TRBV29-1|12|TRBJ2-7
CSVFLAGGEQYF
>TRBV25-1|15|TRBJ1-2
CASSGTGKYNYGYTF
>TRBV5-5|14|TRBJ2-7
CASSFHPDPYEQYF
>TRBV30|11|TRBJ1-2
CAWSGGNGYTF
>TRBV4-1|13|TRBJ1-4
CASSRPGSEKLFF
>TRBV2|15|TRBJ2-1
CASSFSGTGHNEQFF
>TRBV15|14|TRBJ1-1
CATSVGGGGTEAFF
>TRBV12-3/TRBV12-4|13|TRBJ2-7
CASSLAAGYEQYF
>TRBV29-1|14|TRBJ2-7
CSVEGSKGDYEQYF
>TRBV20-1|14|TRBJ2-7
CSARGTGDSYEQYF
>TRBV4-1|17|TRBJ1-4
CASRQPGQGATNEKLFF
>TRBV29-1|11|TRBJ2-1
CSVEVGDEQFF
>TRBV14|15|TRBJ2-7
CASSQVNSGAGEQYF
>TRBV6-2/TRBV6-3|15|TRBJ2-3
CASSYSAGAVNTQYF
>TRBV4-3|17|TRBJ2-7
CASSQDLTGAHPYEQYF
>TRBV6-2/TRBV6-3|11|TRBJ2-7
CASSPHYEQYF
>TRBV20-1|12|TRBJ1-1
CSAAQGDTEAFF
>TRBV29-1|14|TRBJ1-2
CSVDSQGPGRGYTF
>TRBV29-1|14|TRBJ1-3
CSVEVDGIGNTIYF
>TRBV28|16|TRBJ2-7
CASSLFEEGGGYEQYF
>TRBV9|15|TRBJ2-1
CASSLYGSGIDEQFF
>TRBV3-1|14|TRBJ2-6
CASSQDPGANVLTF
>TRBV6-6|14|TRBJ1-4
CASSHRGDNEKLFF
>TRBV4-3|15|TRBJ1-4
CASSHGTAYNEKLFF
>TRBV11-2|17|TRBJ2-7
CASSFRVVVGGLYEQYF
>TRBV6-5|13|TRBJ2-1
CASSPSSYNEQFF
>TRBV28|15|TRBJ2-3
CASSLLEGVADTQYF
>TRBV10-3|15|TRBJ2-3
CAISGGSGGTDTQYF
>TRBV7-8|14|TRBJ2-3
CASSPDLGPDTQYF
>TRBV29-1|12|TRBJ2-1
CSALWGGNEQFF
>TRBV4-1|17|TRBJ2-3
CASSLSGGTSSTDTQYF
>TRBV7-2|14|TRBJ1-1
CASSTGGRDTEAFF
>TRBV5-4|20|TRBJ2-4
CASSLFGGSSGPAGLNIQYF
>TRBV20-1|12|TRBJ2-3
CSASGETDTQYF
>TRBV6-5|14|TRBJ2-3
CASSPVSSTDTQYF
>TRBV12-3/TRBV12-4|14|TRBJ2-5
CASTAGTNQETQYF
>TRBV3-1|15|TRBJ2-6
CASSPDWQGVNVLTF
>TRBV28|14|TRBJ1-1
CASSLLPVNTEAFF
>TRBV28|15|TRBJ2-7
CASSSNPGQIYEQYF
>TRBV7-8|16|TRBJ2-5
CASSRTGGRSQESQYF
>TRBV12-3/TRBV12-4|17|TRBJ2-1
CASSTIPGQGTYNEQFF
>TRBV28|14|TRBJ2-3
CASSSGWLGDTQYF